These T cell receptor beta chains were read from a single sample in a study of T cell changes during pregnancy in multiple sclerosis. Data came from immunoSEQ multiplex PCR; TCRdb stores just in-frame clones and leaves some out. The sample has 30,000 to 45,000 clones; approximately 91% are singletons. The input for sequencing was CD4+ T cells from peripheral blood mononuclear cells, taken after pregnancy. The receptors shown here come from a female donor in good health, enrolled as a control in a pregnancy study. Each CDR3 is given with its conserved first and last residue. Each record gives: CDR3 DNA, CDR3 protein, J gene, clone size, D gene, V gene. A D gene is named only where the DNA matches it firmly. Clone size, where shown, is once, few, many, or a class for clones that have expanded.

TGTGCCAGTAGCTGGCCTCGGGGGGCTAAGGGCCAGCCCCAGCATTTT	CASSWPRGAKGQPQHF	TRBJ1-5	NA	NA	TRBV19
TGTGCCAGCAGCTTGGTAGCCGGCAATGAGCAGTTCTTC	CASSLVAGNEQFF	TRBJ2-1	NA	NA	TRBV11-2
TGTGCCAGCAGCTTATCGAGACAGGGGGCTCACGGTGAAGCTTTCTTT	CASSLSRQGAHGEAFF	TRBJ1-1	NA	TRBD1	TRBV13
TGTGCCACCGGACAGGGGACATATGGCTACACCTTC	CATGQGTYGYTF	TRBJ1-2	NA	TRBD1	TRBV10-3
TGTGCCAGCAGGGCGGGACAGGGGGCTTCCTACGAGCAGTACTTC	CASRAGQGASYEQYF	TRBJ2-7	few	TRBD1	TRBV6-5
TGTGCTAGTGGAACTAGCGGGGGGGCCATTGAGCAGTTCTTC	CASGTSGGAIEQFF	TRBJ2-1	NA	TRBD2	TRBV12-5
TGTGCCAGCAGTGAGTTCCAGGGGGCGGCTGGGGCCAACGTCCTGACTTTC	CASSEFQGAAGANVLTF	TRBJ2-6	medium-sized	TRBD1	TRBV6-1
TGCGCCAGCAGCACCCCGGACTCGAGGTATAATTCACCCCTCCACTTT	CASSTPDSRYNSPLHF	TRBJ1-6	NA	NA	TRBV5-1
TGTGCCAGTAGTGCGCCGTGGAGGGATGGCTACACCTTC	CASSAPWRDGYTF	TRBJ1-2	NA	NA	TRBV19
TGTGCCAGCAGCCCCGGGACAGGGTGGTCTAGATTCGCTGGAAACACCATATATTTT	CASSPGTGWSRFAGNTIYF	TRBJ1-3	NA	TRBD1	TRBV11-2
TGCAGCGTTGAAAGGGGCGAGAACACTGAAGCTTTCTTT	CSVERGENTEAFF	TRBJ1-1	NA	NA	TRBV29-1
TGTGCCAGCAGCTTAATTAGCGGGGGAGAGACCCAGTACTTC	CASSLISGGETQYF	TRBJ2-5	NA	TRBD2	TRBV7-6
TGTGCCAGCTCACCACCGGGACAGGGTCTAGACGGCTACACCTTC	CASSPPGQGLDGYTF	TRBJ1-2	NA	TRBD1	TRBV18
TGTGCCTGGAGGCTCGTGGGACAGCTCTACAATGAGCAGTTCTTC	CAWRLVGQLYNEQFF	TRBJ2-1	once	TRBD1	TRBV30
TGTGCCAGCAGCTTAACGGGCCCCGCGGGGGCCTCCCCAGAGACCCAGTACTTC	CASSLTGPAGASPETQYF	TRBJ2-5	NA	NA	TRBV7-9
TGTGCCAGCAGCCCGGTCAGGGCAGGAGCTTTCTTT	CASSPVRAGAFF	TRBJ1-1	NA	NA	TRBV14
TGCGCCAGCAGCTTGGCTTGGGGGGGGCGAGAGACCCAGTACTTC	CASSLAWGGRETQYF	TRBJ2-5	NA	NA	TRBV5-1
TGTGCCAGCAGCCAAGACCAGGCAGAGACCCAGTACTTC	CASSQDQAETQYF	TRBJ2-5	NA	NA	TRBV14
TGTGCCAGCAGCCCCCGGGAGGGGGCCTACGAGCAGTACTTC	CASSPREGAYEQYF	TRBJ2-7	NA	TRBD2	TRBV7-7
TGTGCCAGCAGCTTGGGGGGGACAGGCAATCAGCCCCAGCATTTT	CASSLGGTGNQPQHF	TRBJ1-5	NA	TRBD1	TRBV5-8
TGTGCCAGCAGCTTCCTGGACAGCTATGGCTACACCTTC	CASSFLDSYGYTF	TRBJ1-2	NA	NA	TRBV21-1
TGTGCCAGCAGTTTCCGGGGAGCTGGGGCCAACGTCCTGACTTTC	CASSFRGAGANVLTF	TRBJ2-6	once	NA	TRBV27
TGTGCCAGCTCACGGGACTTGGGGGGGAGCTCCTACGAGCAGTACTTC	CASSRDLGGSSYEQYF	TRBJ2-7	NA	TRBD2	TRBV18
TGTGCCAGCAGTGCCTTTACAGTGCTTGAGCAGTTCTTC	CASSAFTVLEQFF	TRBJ2-1	NA	NA	TRBV2
TGCGCCAGCAGCTTGGAGGGCGGGAGCCCCGCCAATGAGCAGTTCTTC	CASSLEGGSPANEQFF	TRBJ2-1	NA	TRBD2	TRBV5-1
TGTGCAGAGCCCTACGAGCAGTACTTC	CAEPYEQYF	TRBJ2-7	NA	NA	TRBV5-6
TGTGCCAGTAGTATAGAGGTCAGCTCTGGAAACACCATATATTTT	CASSIEVSSGNTIYF	TRBJ1-3	NA	NA	TRBV19
TGTGCCAGTACCGAGGGCGGGAGCTACGACGAGCAGTACTTC	CASTEGGSYDEQYF	TRBJ2-7	few	TRBD2	TRBV19
TGTGCCAGCAGTTCCTCAGGGCTTTCGTGGGATGAGCAGTTCTTC	CASSSSGLSWDEQFF	TRBJ2-1	NA	NA	TRBV27
TGTGCCAGCAGCTTGGTGGGACAGGGGCCCCACGAGCAGTACTTC	CASSLVGQGPHEQYF	TRBJ2-7	NA	TRBD1	TRBV5-4
TGTGCCAGTAGTATTTGGGGGGGACACCTTGAGCAGTTCTTC	CASSIWGGHLEQFF	TRBJ2-1	NA	NA	TRBV19
TGTGCCAGCACCATGAGAGGCGGGAGGTCCCACAATGAGCAGTTCTTC	CASTMRGGRSHNEQFF	TRBJ2-1	NA	TRBD2	TRBV7-8
TGTGCCTGGGAGGGACAGGGGAAAGAGACCCAGTACTTC	CAWEGQGKETQYF	TRBJ2-5	NA	TRBD1	TRBV30
TGTGCCAGCAGCGCTGCGGGTAGCGGGGCGACCTACGAGCAGTACTTC	CASSAAGSGATYEQYF	TRBJ2-7	NA	TRBD2	TRBV7-9
TGCGCCAGCAGCTTGGGACTAGCGGGAGAGGATGAGCAGTTCTTC	CASSLGLAGEDEQFF	TRBJ2-1	NA	TRBD2	TRBV5-1
TGTGCCTGGAGTGAACAGTGGAATTCACCCCTCCACTTT	CAWSEQWNSPLHF	TRBJ1-6	few	NA	TRBV30
TGTGCCAGCAGTGGGCTCGGCGGGCCAACCTACAATGAGCAGTTCTTC	CASSGLGGPTYNEQFF	TRBJ2-1	NA	NA	TRBV6-1
TGTGCCAGCAGCTTGCTAGCGGGGACCGAGACCCAGTACTTC	CASSLLAGTETQYF	TRBJ2-5	NA	TRBD2	TRBV5-4
TGTGCCATCAGCTCGACAGGGCGTTCTACAGAGACCCAGTACTTC	CAISSTGRSTETQYF	TRBJ2-5	NA	TRBD1	TRBV10-3
TGTGCCAGTAGTAACAGACAGCGTCGTACGGCTTTCTTT	CASSNRQRRTAFF	TRBJ1-1	once	NA	TRBV19
TGTGCCAGCAGCTTAGACTCGGGACAGAATCTCTATGGCTACACCTTC	CASSLDSGQNLYGYTF	TRBJ1-2	NA	TRBD1	TRBV7-2
TGTGCCTGGAGTCTCGGGCAGGGGAATCGGAACACCATATATTTT	CAWSLGQGNRNTIYF	TRBJ1-3	once	NA	TRBV30
TGTGCCAGCAGTTTATCCCGCGGGACTGCCTATAATTCACCCCTCCACTTT	CASSLSRGTAYNSPLHF	TRBJ1-6	NA	NA	TRBV27
TGTGCCAGCAGCTTAGCGGGATTTGGCACAGATACGCAGTATTTT	CASSLAGFGTDTQYF	TRBJ2-3	NA	NA	TRBV11-2
TGTGCCAGCAGGCGCGGACTAGCGGGAGGAGAGACCCAGTACTTC	CASRRGLAGGETQYF	TRBJ2-5	NA	TRBD2	TRBV6-5
TGTGCCAGCAGCGTACAGGGGCCCCAGTTCTTC	CASSVQGPQFF	TRBJ2-1	NA	TRBD1	TRBV7-9
TGTGCCTGGAGTGTGAGGGCGGGAGGCGGAGGATCCTACGAGCAGTACTTC	CAWSVRAGGGGSYEQYF	TRBJ2-7	NA	TRBD2	TRBV30
TGTGCTAGCAGCTTAGGGACAGGAAGACTAGCGGGGGGCCGGACAAGCACAGATACGCAGTATTTT	CASSLGTGRLAGGRTSTDTQYF	TRBJ2-3	NA	TRBD2	TRBV7-7
TGTGCCAGCTCACGACAGGGATTAGGTGAAAAACTGTTTTTT	CASSRQGLGEKLFF	TRBJ1-4	NA	TRBD1	TRBV18
TGTGCCACCAGCAGAGACCCAACTAACTATGGCTACACCTTC	CATSRDPTNYGYTF	TRBJ1-2	NA	NA	TRBV15
TGCGCCAGCAGCTTGGCAACAGGGGGTCACTATGGCTACACCTTC	CASSLATGGHYGYTF	TRBJ1-2	NA	TRBD1	TRBV5-1
TGTGCCAGTAGCAACCGAGGGGGTCAAGAGACCCAGTACTTC	CASSNRGGQETQYF	TRBJ2-5	NA	NA	TRBV19
TGTGCCAGTAGTACTCAGACAGGGACTCGCTCTGGGGCCAACGTCCTGACTTTC	CASSTQTGTRSGANVLTF	TRBJ2-6	NA	NA	TRBV19